What follows describes a single T cell receptor (beta chain). Its antigen remains undetermined. The record has no base qualities; no much larger clone is one base away. The cohort was made up of roughly 670 healthy bone marrow donors. At the time of sampling, all cohort members were nominally healthy, though unrecorded immune exposures were likely present. The donor tested CMV seronegative, placing the donor among the 300 to 400 seronegative members of the cohort. Each donor provided a peripheral blood sample, and peripheral blood mononuclear cells were used for TCR beta sequencing. Genomic DNA was extracted from the blood cell samples with the Qiagen DNeasy Blood Extraction Kit. Libraries came from the immunoSEQ multiplex PCR assay. A mixture of 60 forward primers for TCR Vbeta segments and 13 reverse primers for TCR Jbeta segments was used in the multiplex PCR. The CDR3 region of rearranged TCR beta genes was amplified from genomic DNA with a multiplex PCR assay. On the Illumina HiSeq System, the amplified TCR beta libraries were sequenced as 87-base-pair reads. Per the original workflow: In a later analysis, roughly 80 million unique TCR beta chains were counted across the 500 to 850 repertoires, and some 10 million of these chains were shared by at least two donors. Raw reads were error-corrected and collapsed into unique sequences with a nearest-neighbor algorithm that merged closely related sequences to remove PCR and sequencing errors. Alignment of CDR3 sequences to IMGT reference sequences was used to assign V, D and J gene segments. For a sequence to be retained, a match of at least six nucleotides was required to both a V gene segment and a J gene segment. A rearrangement was called productive if the CDR3 had no stop codons and remained in frame with V and J, and every other rearrangement was called non-productive. Following IMGT convention, CDR3 was defined as the stretch from the second conserved V-encoded cysteine to the conserved J-encoded phenylalanine. The earlier analysis of 587 of the donors excluded any sequence lacking an unambiguous match to a single V gene segment. An earlier analysis of several hundred of the donors called V segments functional above 56.7% productive rearrangements and segregating when the between-donor standard deviation exceeded 5%. A statistical classification framework was built to diagnose cytomegalovirus status from the catalog of TCR beta chain sequences. A later analysis assigned V and J genes by comparing TCR nucleotide sequences with IMGT/GENE-DB human TR gene sequences. Using the TCRdist pipeline, a later analysis assigned CDR3 sequences along with most-parsimonious VDJ recombination scenarios. In a later analysis, each TCR beta chain was defined by its CDR3 amino acid sequence together with its V-gene family, and reads lacking a unique V-gene family were excluded. As a way to deal with suspected cross-contamination and a sequencing artifact, a later analysis dropped roughly 600 nucleotide sequences that were highly shared and had low generation probability. In a later analysis, a clonal expansion index for each public chain was calculated from normalized within-repertoire ranks of inferred template counts. Generation probabilities in a later analysis came from a VDJ recombination model fitted to out-of-frame rearrangements, and those results were checked against IGoR. Hypergeometric tests were used in a later analysis to score TCR-TCR, TCR-HLA and TCR-CMV co-occurrence, with a repertoire-size bias correction applied to the TCR pairs. To estimate false discovery rates, a later analysis permuted the HLA or CMV assignments 20 times. In a later analysis, co-occurring TCRs were grouped using DBSCAN, and TCRdist sequence similarity was added for clustering within HLA-allele-positive subsets. Repertoires with fewer than 30,000 or more than 120,000 public chains were left out of co-occurrence clustering, as were roughly five repertoires with anomalous nucleotide sharing. Entries here come from immuneACCESS through TCRdb and include only in-frame sequences with V and J called. Some clones fail to appear in such tables; in the studies checked, an unresolved V gene covers under half of the shortfall, and the cause of the remainder is unknown. V, J and clone size are taken as reported in that table, and D and trimming were inferred from the DNA itself. This sample lists about 150,000 clones; roughly 75% were detected once. Jointly, the top ten make up about 1.3% of the sample.

The data originate from a study of cytomegalovirus exposure and HLA in healthy donors (dated 2017 in TCRdb). Study-level background: In an earlier analysis of 550 to 750 of the donors, approximately 260 Gb of sequence data and some 100 million unique TCR beta sequences from about 179 million T cells were reported. In a later analysis, previously published TCR beta repertoires from fewer than 750 donors were re-analyzed and high-resolution HLA genotyping was added so that TCR occurrence patterns could be studied. The genetic ancestry cluster associated with self-reported Caucasian donors included over 80% of the roughly 360 genotyped donors. Four or five DR-DQ haplotypes were treated as single units for association and clustering because of strong linkage in the cohort. Using immunosequencing, the study profiled T cell repertoires from roughly 650 subjects and related those repertoires to cytomegalovirus serostatus. To predict cytomegalovirus infection status, the study combined high-throughput TCR immunosequencing, statistical association of individual TCRs with disease status, and machine learning. Both class I and class II loci were covered by HLA typing, at four-digit resolution. In an earlier analysis of 550 to 700 of the donors, high-throughput TCR beta sequencing was used to judge whether each TCR beta V gene segment behaved as functional or pseudogenic. Every repertoire in the discovery cohort had been generated on one and the same sequencing platform. The study was designed to test whether signatures of past pathogen exposure could be identified by cataloging public T cell receptors. Genome-wide SNP genotypes for about 55% of the 666 donors were used in a later genetic analysis, which treated that subset as a discovery cohort. In the later analysis, no new phenotypic data were used to find candidate immune exposures; instead, reliance was placed on TCR beta sequences and their occurrence across donors. Typing coverage varied by locus: roughly 629-630 donors for A, B, C, DRB1 and DQB1; more than 500 for DQA1; around 610 for DPA1; more than 450 for DPB1. Along with the approximately 700-subject first cohort, a separate validation cohort of 120 different subjects was used. Approximately 330 gigabases of sequencing data and 70 million to 100 million unique TCR sequences made up an early release that covered over 550 HLA-typed donors. Among some 400 genotyped donors of the cohort, an average of approximately 220,000 unique TCR beta nucleotide sequences was sequenced per donor, of which about 18% were non-productive. Donor age, sex, ethnicity and CMV serostatus were compiled alongside the repertoire data. Findings and caveats that apply to the study as a whole: Compared with equally common non-associated chains, HLA-associated TCR beta chains in a later analysis were more clonally expanded and had lower generation probabilities. In this cohort, only TCR beta chains were sequenced, and detectable features were limited by the absence of alpha or paired-chain data. Some IMGT-functional V segments, including TRBV6-2 and TRBV6-3, could not be distinguished by the 87-base-pair reads and were therefore excluded. A cluster of highly shared sequence variants was judged likely to be a technical artifact of the sequencing pipeline. A later analysis associated 15,000 to 20,000 TCR beta sequences with specific HLA alleles at a false discovery rate of 0.05. In a later analysis, several top co-occurrence clusters were reported to appear linked to parvovirus B19, influenza, CMV and Epstein-Barr virus. According to a later analysis, TCR association rates differed among HLA loci, with DRB1 alleles showing the most associated TCRs and HLA-C alleles showing the fewest. In a later genetic analysis, a missense DCLRE1C variant was associated with V-gene and J-gene trimming of TCR beta chains, and the association was replicated in an independent cohort. Because counts were too low, seventeen rarely observed V segments, including chromosome 9 orphons, were excluded from the earlier analysis of around 590 of the donors. Presence/absence analyses assumed roughly uniform sequencing depth across donors, an assumption that may not hold. In vitro tests confirmed that a few of the cytomegalovirus-associated TCR beta chains recognize cytomegalovirus antigens. For the cohort, immune exposure information was limited to CMV serostatus. Because some donors lacked HLA typing at each locus, the association tests relied only on the typed subset. Linkage disequilibrium might explain the correlated functional status among segregating V segments, but an unknown experimental factor could not be ruled out. A further reported finding was that TCR beta sequences accurately predicted the HLA-A and HLA-B alleles for most subjects in the first cohort. The classifier was reported to diagnose cytomegalovirus status with high specificity and sensitivity in both the original and validation cohorts. According to the authors, the approach could potentially be generalized to other disease states and immunological phenotypes. Most TCR sequences were seen in very few donors, while some public TCRs were found in many individuals. The study listed 150 to 200 TCR beta chains as associated with cytomegalovirus. Strong co-occurrence of HLA alleles, especially DR and DQ, made assigning TCR associations to individual alleles difficult. An earlier analysis of approximately 570 of the donors showed that most TCR beta V segments appeared in productive rearrangements either about 87% or about 30% of the time, which broadly matched IMGT annotations. According to a later analysis, most CMV-associated TCR beta chains appeared to be HLA-restricted, and the HLA associations seemed to be driven largely by CMV exposure. Compared with the approximately 600-donor mean, donors in an Asian-associated ancestry cluster had fewer N-insertions in productive TCRs, according to a later genetic analysis.

There are 15 amino acids in the CDR3, from cysteine to phenylalanine inclusive. Only the CDR3 region is kept as DNA, spanning 45 bases read in frame from base 1. Trimming costs V 2 bases and J 4 bases, and their ends lie 15 bases apart. As encoded in the germline V gene, CDR1 is SQVTM while CDR2 is ANQGSEA. Sample: PBMCs. In this chain, TRBV29-1 is recombined with TRBJ1-5; no D gene can be assigned with confidence. This clonotype was obtained from a man between 18 and 35 years old in good health and CMV-seronegative. Read as DNA, the sequence is TGCAGCGTTGAAATTGCCGGGAGCGGAAATCAGCCCCAGCATTTT. This yields the protein CSVEIAGSGNQPQHF.